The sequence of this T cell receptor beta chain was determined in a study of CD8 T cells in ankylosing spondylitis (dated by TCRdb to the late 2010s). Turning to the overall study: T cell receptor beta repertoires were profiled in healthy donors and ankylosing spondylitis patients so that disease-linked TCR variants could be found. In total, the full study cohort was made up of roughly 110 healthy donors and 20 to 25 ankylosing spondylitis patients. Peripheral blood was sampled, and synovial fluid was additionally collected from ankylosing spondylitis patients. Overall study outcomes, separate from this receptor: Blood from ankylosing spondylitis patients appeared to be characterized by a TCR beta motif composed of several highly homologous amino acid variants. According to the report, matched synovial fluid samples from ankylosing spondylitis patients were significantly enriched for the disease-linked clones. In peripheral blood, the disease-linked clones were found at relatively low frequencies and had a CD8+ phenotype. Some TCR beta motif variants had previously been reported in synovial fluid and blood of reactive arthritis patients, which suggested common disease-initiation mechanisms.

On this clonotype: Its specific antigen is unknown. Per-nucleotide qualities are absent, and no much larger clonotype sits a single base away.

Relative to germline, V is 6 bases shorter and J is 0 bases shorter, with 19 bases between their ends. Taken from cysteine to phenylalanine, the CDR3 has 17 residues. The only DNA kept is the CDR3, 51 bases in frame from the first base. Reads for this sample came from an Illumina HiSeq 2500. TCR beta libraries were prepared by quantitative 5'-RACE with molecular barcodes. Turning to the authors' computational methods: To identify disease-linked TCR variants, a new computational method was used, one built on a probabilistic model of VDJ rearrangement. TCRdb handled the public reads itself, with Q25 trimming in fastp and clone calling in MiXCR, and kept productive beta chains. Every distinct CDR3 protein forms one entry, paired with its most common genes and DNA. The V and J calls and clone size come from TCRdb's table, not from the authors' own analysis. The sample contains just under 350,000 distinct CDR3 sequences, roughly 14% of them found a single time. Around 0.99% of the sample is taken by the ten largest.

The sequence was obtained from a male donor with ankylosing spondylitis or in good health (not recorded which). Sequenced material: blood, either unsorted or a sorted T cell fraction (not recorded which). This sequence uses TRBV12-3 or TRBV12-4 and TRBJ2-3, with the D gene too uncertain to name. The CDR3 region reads CASRRGRAPTSTDTQYF. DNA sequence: TGTGCCAGCAGGCGTGGCCGGGCACCCACTAGCACAGATACGCAGTATTTT.